This entry lists 15 T cell receptor beta chains sequenced from one sample in a study of T cells after yellow fever vaccination. MiXCR was run by TCRdb on the 5' RACE reads, yielding one entry per CDR3 protein. The table lists 150,000 or so distinct CDR3 sequences, roughly a tenth of them singletons. The starting material was CD8+ T cells sorted from PBMCs, obtained 45 days after the yellow fever booster vaccination. The receptors stem from a man younger than 35 who received the YFV17D yellow fever vaccine.

This clonotype was detected ten times or more. This sequence joins TRBV28 and TRBJ2-7; 7 bases agree with TRBD1. The CDR3 consists of 14 residues. CDR1 and CDR2 (germline): MDHEN, SYDVKM. After removal of 3 bases from V and 4 bases from J, the junction contained 6 bases not matched to a gene. CDR3 DNA sequence: TGTGCCAGCAGTTTTTTACAGGGGCGTTACGAGCAGTACTTC. Encoded protein: CASSFLQGRYEQYF.

This clonotype was counted between two and nine times. V gene TRBV10-2 combines with J gene TRBJ1-5; 8 positions match TRBD1. With 6 bases clipped from V and 5 bases from J, the junction kept 6 bases outside the gene matches. Germline CDR1 reads WSHSY; CDR2 reads SAAADI. CDR3 length: 14 amino acids. CDR3 sequence reads: CASSQGASDQPQHF. CDR3 in DNA: TGCGCCAGCAGCCAGGGGGCCTCAGATCAGCCCCAGCATTTT.

This clonotype was seen a handful of times. The chain couples TRBV7-3 to TRBJ2-3, with 13 bases identical to TRBD2. The germline V gene has CDR1 SGHTA and CDR2 FQGTGA. The V and J ends lost 5 bases and 6 bases, in that order; junction bases with no gene match: 5. This CDR3 is built from 15 residues. The chain's CDR3 is CASSTRTSGGDTQYF. The CDR3 region has the DNA TGTGCCAGCAGCACCCGGACTAGCGGGGGTGATACGCAGTATTTT.

This clonotype was observed a handful of times. The chain has TRBV11-2 and TRBJ2-2; 7 bases align to TRBD1. The CDR3 has 13 amino acids. Per the germline V gene, CDR1 is SGHAT and CDR2 is FQNNGV. Losses at the gene ends were 5 bases for V and 4 bases for J; bases not matched to a gene: 1. CDR3 amino acids: CASSGTVTGELFF. The CDR3 DNA reads as TGTGCCAGCAGCGGGACAGTCACCGGGGAGCTGTTTTTT.

The sample holds many counts of this clonotype. The CDR3 region is CATSGHPQENTEAFF. The CDR3 DNA sequence: TGTGCCACCAGCGGGCATCCCCAGGAGAACACTGAAGCTTTCTTT. The gene calls are TRBV15 and TRBJ1-1; D not certain. Between the trimmed V and J ends, which lost 5 bases and 1 base, there was a span of 14 bases. This CDR3 has 15 residues. Germline V gene data show CDR1 as LNHNV and CDR2 as YYDKDF (reference sequence).

This clonotype came up a few times. V usage is TRBV6-1 and J usage is TRBJ1-2, with D perhaps matching TRBD1 (5 bases). Germline CDR1 reads MNHNS; CDR2 reads SASEGT. V was cut by 2 bases and J by 5 bases, with 12 bases left in between. The CDR3 sequence is 14 residues long. The DNA for the CDR3 is TGTGCCAGCAGTGAATTGGGGCTTGATTATGGCTACACCTTC. Encoded protein: CASSELGLDYGYTF.

The chain recombines TRBV6-1 with TRBJ2-7, with a tentative D call TRBD1 (6 bases). Per the germline V gene, CDR1 is MNHNS and CDR2 is SASEGT. The CDR3 loop spans 14 amino acids. Trimming removed 5 bases from V and 2 bases from J, with 13 bases in between. The CDR3 DNA reads TGTGCCAGCAGTCCGACGACAGGTACCTACGAGCAGTACTTC. Translated: CASSPTTGTYEQYF.

The chain employs TRBV6-6 and TRBJ1-2; TRBD1 matches 7 bases. The CDR3 sequence is 16 residues long. V lost 0 bases, J lost 4 bases, and 8 bases stayed unmatched. Germline CDR1 is MNHNY and CDR2 is SVGAGI (reference sequence). The CDR3 DNA sequence: TGTGCCAGCAGTTACTCACTACAGGGGCCGGGCTATGGCTACACCTTC. It specifies CASSYSLQGPGYGYTF.

This clonotype was observed many times. V and J are TRBV12-3 or TRBV12-4 and TRBJ2-5; 7 positions agree with TRBD1. CDR3 length: 14 residues. Trimming took 3 bases from V and 2 from J; bases not matched to a gene: 3. In nucleotides, the CDR3 is TGTGCCAGCAGTTTGAGGGGGCGGCAAGAGACCCAGTACTTC. Translation gives CASSLRGRQETQYF.

This clonotype was seen ten or more times. The chain uses TRBV6-6 and TRBJ2-7; D is ambiguous. Germline V gives CDR1 MNHNY, CDR2 SVGAGI (reference sequence). The CDR3 extends over 16 amino acids. The V gene lost 5 bases and the J gene lost 3 bases, with 20 bases spanning the gap. The CDR3, as DNA: TGTGCCAGCAGTCAAGACGGTTGGGAAACCTTCTACGAGCAGTACGTC. Translating gives CASSQDGWETFYEQYV.

This clonotype was counted many times. The chain joins TRBV12-3 or TRBV12-4 to TRBJ2-7; D gene unclear. The CDR3 is 13 residues long. V lost 3 bases and J 5 bases, leaving 11 bases between the germline ends. The CDR3 region has the DNA TGTGCCAGCAGTTTTGTGGCCGTGAACGAGCAGTACTTC. It yields the protein CASSFVAVNEQYF.

There are a few counts of this clonotype. The rearrangement uses TRBV20-1 and TRBJ2-2, with 9 bases lining up with TRBD1. The CDR3 is 17 residues long. Trimming at V came to 6 bases and at J to 7 bases, leaving 18 bases not matched to a gene. In germline, CDR1 is DFQATT, CDR2 SNEGSKA (reference sequence). CDR3 loop: CSAPKSTGQGLNGELFF. CDR3 nucleotides: TGCAGTGCCCCTAAGTCCACCGGACAGGGGCTCAACGGGGAGCTGTTTTTT.

There are many counts of this clonotype. The chain is built from TRBV3-1 and TRBJ1-2, with D possibly matching TRBD1 (5 bases). The V end was cut by 5 bases, the J end by 7 bases, with 26 bases between. The CDR3 is 17 residues long. Germline CDR1 and CDR2: LGHDT and YNNKEL (reference sequence). CDR3 residues: CASSGTFGYLETSGYTF. Here the CDR3 DNA reads TGTGCCAGCAGCGGGACTTTCGGATATCTGGAGACGAGTGGCTACACCTTC.

At least ten counts were recorded for this clonotype. The genes are TRBV7-9 and TRBJ1-2; 8 positions agree with TRBD1. Trimming cost V 5 bases and J 4 bases; bases outside gene matches: 12. CDR1 is SEHNR, CDR2 FQNEAQ, per germline (reference sequence). The CDR3 spans 16 residues. For the CDR3, the DNA is TGTGCCAGCAGCCCTTGGACAGGGCCCTTTGGCTATGGCTACACCTTC. Its protein is CASSPWTGPFGYGYTF.

The chain employs TRBV9 and TRBJ2-1; possibly TRBD1 or TRBD2 for D (5 bases each). This CDR3 contains 16 residues. Germline assignment: CDR1 SGDLS and CDR2 YYNGEE. V was shortened by 3 bases and J by 4 bases, with 17 bases between the two germline ends. CDR3 residues: CASSDGAGLPYNEQFF. CDR3 in DNA: TGTGCCAGCAGCGACGGGGCCGGGCTGCCTTACAATGAGCAGTTCTTC.